Given below is one TCR beta chain in context. Deletions cut 3 bases from V and 0 bases from J, with 16 bases between. Germline loops: CDR1 SGHNT, CDR2 YYREEE (reference sequence). The CDR3 length is 17 residues. The data are from a study of blood T cell repertoires in COVID-19. On the study more broadly: From the United States, Italy and Spain came samples of acute and convalescent COVID-19. PBMCs, B-cell-depleted T cells, or T cells provided the cDNA or gDNA that made up the material.

Per the study methods: From reference gene primer amplification, estimates of nucleated cell counts were derived. TCRdb keeps only in-frame clones here, not all; method: immunoSEQ multiplex PCR. V and J calls plus clone size are reproduced from that table; the DNA served to infer D and trimming. The repertoire holds approximately 89,000 clones, around 80% seen once, with roughly 45% in the top ten. The chain recombines TRBV5-4 with TRBJ1-3; D may be TRBD1 (6 bases). The clonotype originates from a human donor in a cohort sampled during active COVID-19. Input material: peripheral blood. CDR3 DNA sequence: TGTGCCAGCAGCTCCGGACTTATAGGGGGCTCTGGAAACACCATATATTTT. It encodes CASSSGLIGGSGNTIYF.